This is a list of T cell receptor beta chains from one sample in a study of cytomegalovirus exposure and HLA in healthy donors. The assay was immunoSEQ multiplex PCR, and TCRdb's table has in-frame clones only and misses some. This sample has more than 55,000 clones, with 83% found just once. Sequencing was done on a sample of PBMCs. The receptors here all came from a human donor in good health. Each CDR3 is given with its conserved first and last residue. The order of the fields is V gene, J gene, D gene, clone size, CDR3 protein, CDR3 DNA. A D gene is named only where the DNA matches it firmly. Clone size, where shown, is once, few, many, or a class for clones that have expanded.

>TRBV28|TRBJ1-2|.|.
CAIPTSQGRVNGYTF
TGTGCCATCCCAACCAGCCAGGGTAGGGTCAATGGCTACACCTTC
>TRBV5-1|TRBJ1-1|TRBD1|.
CASSLATGVNTEAFF
TGCGCCAGCAGCTTGGCAACAGGGGTGAACACTGAAGCTTTCTTT
>TRBV18|TRBJ2-1|TRBD1|.
CASSLPGQGDVNEQFF
TGTGCCAGCTCTCTTCCGGGACAGGGGGATGTCAATGAGCAGTTCTTC
>TRBV19|TRBJ1-2|TRBD1|.
CASSIWGGQGQNYGYTF
TGTGCCAGTAGTATATGGGGAGGACAGGGCCAAAACTATGGCTACACCTTC
>TRBV11-2|TRBJ2-4|TRBD2|.
CASSLDVPGGTSGRGIQYF
TGTGCCAGCAGCTTAGATGTACCTGGCGGGACTAGCGGGAGAGGCATTCAGTACTTC
>TRBV5-6|TRBJ1-2|.|once
CASRRAGYGYTF
TGTGCCAGCAGACGAGCTGGCTATGGCTACACCTTC
>TRBV11-1|TRBJ2-1|TRBD2|.
CASSLRVFETSGSPEQFF
TGTGCCAGCAGCTTAAGGGTTTTTGAGACTAGCGGGAGTCCTGAGCAGTTCTTC
>TRBV5-1|TRBJ2-5|.|.
CASRSNGQETQYF
TGCGCCAGCCGGAGCAATGGGCAAGAGACCCAGTACTTC
>TRBV18|TRBJ2-7|TRBD2|.
CASAQSREGTEQYF
TGTGCCAGCGCCCAGTCTCGGGAGGGGACCGAGCAGTACTTC
>TRBV19|TRBJ2-7|TRBD2|.
CASSEERGRTYEQYF
TGTGCCAGTAGCGAAGAGCGGGGGCGAACCTACGAGCAGTACTTC
>TRBV7-6|TRBJ2-1|.|.
CASSLRRETLNEQFF
TGTGCCAGCAGCTTACGAAGGGAGACACTCAATGAGCAGTTCTTC
>TRBV2|TRBJ2-3|TRBD2|.
CASSELSGLNTDTQYF
TGTGCCAGCAGTGAGCTTAGCGGGCTGAACACAGATACGCAGTATTTT
>TRBV5-1|TRBJ2-7|TRBD1|.
CASSPGTGRDEQYF
TGCGCCAGCAGCCCCGGGACAGGGAGGGACGAGCAGTACTTC
>TRBV25-1|TRBJ2-3|.|few
CASSERGRTDTQYF
TGTGCCAGCAGTGAGCGGGGGCGCACAGATACGCAGTATTTT
>TRBV5-1|TRBJ2-7|TRBD1|.
CASSLAPPGQGSEQYF
TGCGCCAGCAGCTTGGCCCCCCCGGGACAGGGGTCGGAGCAGTACTTC
>TRBV29-1|TRBJ1-1|.|.
CSETTGNTEAFF
TGCAGCGAGACGACAGGGAACACTGAAGCTTTCTTT
>TRBV15|TRBJ2-3|TRBD1|.
CATSPGTGHTDTQYF
TGTGCCACCAGCCCCGGGACAGGGCACACAGATACGCAGTATTTT
>TRBV29-1|TRBJ1-6|.|few
CSVGGTPNSPLHF
TGCAGCGTGGGGGGGACCCCAAATTCACCCCTCCACTTT
>TRBV7-9|TRBJ2-2|.|.
CASSLGQGSGELFF
TGTGCCAGCAGTCTAGGGCAGGGGTCCGGGGAGCTGTTTTTT
>TRBV7-2|TRBJ2-3|.|.
CASSLPKATDTQYF
TGTGCCAGCAGCCTGCCTAAAGCCACAGATACGCAGTATTTT
>TRBV5-1|TRBJ2-7|.|once
CASSLDRDTYEQYF
TGCGCCAGCAGCTTGGACAGGGATACCTACGAGCAGTACTTC
>TRBV30|TRBJ2-4|.|.
CAWSAGFKNIQYF
TGTGCCTGGAGTGCGGGGTTCAAAAACATTCAGTACTTC
>TRBV29-1|TRBJ2-3|.|.
CSVGEVFRTDTQYF
TGCAGCGTTGGTGAAGTATTTCGGACAGATACGCAGTATTTT
>TRBV28|TRBJ2-7|.|.
CASNPPGTYVFEQYF
TGTGCCAGCAACCCTCCCGGGACATATGTTTTCGAGCAGTACTTC
>TRBV2|TRBJ2-2|.|.
CASSVGRLRGELFF
TGTGCCAGCAGTGTAGGAAGGTTGAGGGGGGAGCTGTTTTTT
>TRBV6-1|TRBJ2-1|.|.
CASSEGVEGANEQFF
TGTGCCAGCAGTGAGGGGGTGGAGGGGGCGAATGAGCAGTTCTTC
>TRBV11-2|TRBJ2-1|TRBD2|few
CASSQLLSGGAYNEQFF
TGTGCCAGCAGCCAATTACTTAGCGGGGGGGCCTACAATGAGCAGTTCTTC
>TRBV5-1|TRBJ2-1|TRBD1|.
CASSLEGTGVYNEQFF
TGCGCCAGCAGCTTGGAAGGGACAGGGGTCTACAATGAGCAGTTCTTC
>TRBV11-3|TRBJ2-7|TRBD1|.
CASSSRGRATYEQYF
TGTGCCAGCAGCTCCAGGGGGCGAGCAACCTACGAGCAGTACTTC
>TRBV2|TRBJ2-1|.|.
CASSEGRFEQFF
TGTGCCAGCAGTGAAGGGAGGTTTGAGCAGTTCTTC
>TRBV5-1|TRBJ2-1|TRBD1|.
CASSLFGTGINEQFF
TGCGCCAGCAGCTTGTTCGGGACAGGGATCAATGAGCAGTTCTTC
>TRBV9|TRBJ1-2|.|.
CASSVDGSASGGYTF
TGTGCCAGCAGCGTAGATGGCAGTGCCTCGGGGGGCTACACCTTC
>TRBV7-8|TRBJ1-4|TRBD1|.
CASSRAQGNYEKLFF
TGTGCCAGCAGTAGGGCACAGGGGAATTACGAAAAACTGTTTTTT
>TRBV7-2|TRBJ2-3|TRBD2|.
CASSLGGLAGRPQYF
TGTGCCAGCAGCTTAGGCGGACTAGCGGGGAGGCCGCAGTATTTT
>TRBV19|TRBJ2-1|TRBD2|.
CASISGGSYNEQFF
TGTGCCAGTATTAGCGGGGGCTCCTACAATGAGCAGTTCTTC
>TRBV6-1|TRBJ1-1|.|few
CASAGGTVMNTEAFF
TGTGCCAGCGCGGGGGGGACCGTGATGAACACTGAAGCTTTCTTT
>TRBV5-4|TRBJ2-3|.|.
CASSSRIARDTQYF
TGTGCCAGCAGCTCTCGAATAGCGAGGGATACGCAGTATTTT
>TRBV21-1|TRBJ1-2|.|.
CASSSLRGYTF
TGTGCCAGCAGCTCCCTACGGGGCTACACCTTC
>TRBV18|TRBJ2-3|TRBD1|.
CASSPRTGGADTQYF
TGTGCCAGCTCACCACGGACAGGGGGGGCAGATACGCAGTATTTT
>TRBV7-8|TRBJ1-2|TRBD1|.
CASSSGTGEHYGYTF
TGTGCCAGCAGCTCCGGGACAGGGGAACACTATGGCTACACCTTC
>TRBV5-4|TRBJ1-1|TRBD1|.
CASSLDRGAEAFF
TGTGCCAGCAGCTTGGACAGGGGTGCTGAAGCTTTCTTT
>TRBV28|TRBJ1-4|TRBD1|.
CASRWTGVPEKLFF
TGTGCCAGCAGATGGACAGGGGTCCCTGAAAAACTGTTTTTT
>TRBV7-9|TRBJ2-1|TRBD2|.
CSSSLGSQRGTGQFF
TGTTCCAGCAGCTTAGGAAGCCAGCGGGGGACCGGGCAGTTCTTC
>TRBV2|TRBJ2-7|TRBD2|.
CASSPGGGSYEQYF
TGTGCCAGCAGCCCGGGGGGGGGCTCCTACGAGCAGTACTTC
>TRBV5-4|TRBJ2-6|.|.
CASSLETGGANVLTF
TGTGCCAGCAGCTTGGAAACGGGTGGGGCCAACGTCCTGACTTTC
>TRBV19|TRBJ1-2|.|.
CASSILRNGQGSYTF
TGTGCCAGTAGTATACTTAGAAACGGACAAGGCAGCTACACCTTC
>TRBV11-2|TRBJ2-2|.|few
CASSLRGGQQIGELFF
TGTGCCAGCAGCTTAAGGGGGGGGCAACAGATCGGGGAGCTGTTTTTT
>TRBV7-6|TRBJ2-7|.|.
CASSLARLDEQYF
TGTGCCAGCAGCTTAGCCCGGTTGGACGAGCAGTACTTC
>TRBV5-6|TRBJ1-3|TRBD1|.
CASSKRQGTTPGNTIYF
TGTGCCAGCAGCAAAAGACAGGGTACTACGCCCGGAAACACCATATATTTT
>TRBV7-9|TRBJ2-3|.|.
CASSLALRGHTDTQYF
TGTGCCAGCAGCTTAGCGCTGCGGGGGCATACAGATACGCAGTATTTT
>TRBV29-1|TRBJ2-1|TRBD1|.
CSAGQGAYEQFF
TGCAGCGCCGGCCAGGGGGCGTATGAGCAGTTCTTC
>TRBV18|TRBJ2-5|.|.
CASSPRGGTQETQYF
TGTGCCAGCTCACCACGAGGGGGTACCCAAGAGACCCAGTACTTC